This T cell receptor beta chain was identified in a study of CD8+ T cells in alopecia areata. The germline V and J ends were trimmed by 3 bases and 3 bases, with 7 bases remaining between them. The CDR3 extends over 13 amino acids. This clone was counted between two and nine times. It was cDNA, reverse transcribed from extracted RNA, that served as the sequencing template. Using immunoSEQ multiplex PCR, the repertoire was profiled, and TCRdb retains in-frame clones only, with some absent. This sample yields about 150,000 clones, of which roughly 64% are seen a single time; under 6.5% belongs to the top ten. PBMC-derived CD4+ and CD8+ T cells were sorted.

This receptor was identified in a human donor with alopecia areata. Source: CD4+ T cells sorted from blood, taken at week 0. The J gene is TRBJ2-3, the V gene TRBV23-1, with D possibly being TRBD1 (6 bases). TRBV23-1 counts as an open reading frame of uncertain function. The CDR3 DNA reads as TGCGCCAGCAGTCAGGGGGCGACAGATACGCAGTATTTT. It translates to CASSQGATDTQYF.